These 27 T cell receptor beta chains share one sample of origin, sequenced in a study of shared clonotypes between healthy human individuals. Profiled with immunoSEQ multiplex PCR; TCRdb holds only in-frame clones, not every one. The table records roughly 320,000 clones, over 75% of them present only once. Sequenced: memory CD8+ T cells sorted from blood. Subset described: CD45RO+ cells pooled with CCR7-negative TemRA cells. These receptors originate from a man between 18 and 35 years old in good health.

The rearrangement uses TRBV5-1 and TRBJ2-7; D is uncertain. Germline V gives CDR1 SGHRS, CDR2 YFSETQ. V dropped 0 bases and J dropped 4 bases, with 14 bases sitting between them. The CDR3 is made up of 15 amino acids. CDR3 sequence reads: CASSLEAILTYEQYF. CDR3 DNA sequence: TGCGCCAGCAGCTTGGAGGCTATCCTAACTTACGAGCAGTACTTC.

Concerning this clone itself: The sample carries other DNA sequences with the same CDR3. This chain connects TRBV30 to TRBJ1-5; D is uncertain. The V and J ends lost 5 bases and 0 bases respectively, with 11 bases between them. Germline assignment: CDR1 GTSNPN and CDR2 SVGIG (reference sequence). The CDR3 consists of 14 residues. CDR3 nucleotides: TGTGCCTGGTCTTGGGAAAATAGCAATCAGCCCCAGCATTTT. It translates to CAWSWENSNQPQHF.

The CDR3 coding sequence is TGCGCCAGCAGCCATTTGAGGGGGCTCGGTGAAAAACTGTTTTTT. As protein: CASSHLRGLGEKLFF. This sequence joins TRBV4-1 and TRBJ1-4; TRBD1 aligns across 7 bases. Germline values: CDR1 MGHRA, CDR2 YSYEKL. The V segment lost 3 bases and the J segment 7 bases; nucleotides outside the gene matches: 8. The CDR3 covers 15 residues.

The V and J genes are TRBV7-8 and TRBJ2-5, with a tentative D call TRBD2 (6 bases). The CDR3 runs to 14 residues. In germline, CDR1 is SGHVS, CDR2 FQNEAQ. V gave up 0 bases and J gave up 4 bases, with 9 bases separating them. DNA for the CDR3: TGTGCCAGCAGCTTAGCGTGGGGAGGAGAGACCCAGTACTTC. It translates to CASSLAWGGETQYF.

The table lists this clone with a few counts. The gene calls are TRBV6-5 and TRBJ2-5; D is unresolved. Germline CDR1 and CDR2: MNHEY and SVGAGI. Deletions cut 0 bases from V and 5 bases from J, with 7 bases between. There are 13 residues in the CDR3. The CDR3 protein is CASSYSFRETQYF. The CDR3 nucleotides are TGTGCCAGCAGTTACTCGTTTAGGGAGACCCAGTACTTC.

J is TRBJ2-7 and V is TRBV29-1; 9 positions agree with TRBD1. Germline V gives CDR1 SQVTM, CDR2 ANQGSEA. CDR3 length: 14 amino acids. The V segment lost 6 bases and the J segment 3 bases; nucleotides outside the gene matches: 9. The CDR3, as DNA: TGCAGCGTGTACGGGACAGGGACGGACTACGAGCAGTACTTC. It translates to CSVYGTGTDYEQYF.

Concerning this clone itself: This sample includes further DNA sequences coding for the same CDR3. This chain uses TRBV9 with TRBJ2-3, with 8 nucleotides matching TRBD2. The CDR3 runs to 14 residues. Losses at the gene ends were 3 bases for V and 4 bases for J; bases not matched to a gene: 4. Germline values: CDR1 SGDLS, CDR2 YYNGEE. In DNA, the CDR3 is TGTGCCAGCAGCGCCGGCGGGGGGCCAGATACGCAGTATTTT. It encodes CASSAGGGPDTQYF.

The chain links TRBV7-9 to TRBJ1-5; D is possibly TRBD1 (6 bases). V dropped 5 bases and J dropped 2 bases, with 16 bases sitting between them. The germline V gene has CDR1 SEHNR and CDR2 FQNEAQ (reference sequence). The CDR3 spans 16 residues. The CDR3 region has the DNA TGTGCCAGCAGCCCAACAGGGACGGACGGCAATCAGCCCCAGCATTTT. It codes for CASSPTGTDGNQPQHF.

The chain employs TRBV11-2 and TRBJ2-7; D might be TRBD2 (6 bases). CDR1 and CDR2 from the germline V gene are SGHAT and FQNNGV. The V and J ends lost 1 base and 3 bases respectively, with 7 bases between them. This CDR3 has 13 residues. The CDR3 here is CASSLGRDYEQYF. The CDR3 DNA sequence: TGTGCCAGCAGCTTAGGGCGGGACTACGAGCAGTACTTC.

The count of this clone is one. The V call is TRBV7-9, the J call TRBJ1-4; 9 bases are a match to TRBD1. Germline loops: CDR1 SEHNR, CDR2 FQNEAQ (reference sequence). This CDR3 has 17 residues. The V gene end was trimmed by 2 bases and the J gene end by 5 bases; junction bases not matched to a gene: 9. The CDR3 sequence: CASSLPPGDRENEKLFF. The CDR3 region has the DNA TGTGCCAGCAGCTTACCCCCCGGGGACAGGGAAAATGAAAAACTGTTTTTT.

The chain is built from TRBV5-1 and TRBJ2-7, with D tentatively TRBD1 (5 bases). The CDR3 is made up of 17 amino acids. Germline CDR1 and CDR2: SGHRS and YFSETQ. Trimming left V 4 bases short and J 1 base short, with 21 bases between. This CDR3 is CASSAKGVGHPSYEQYF. The CDR3 bases are TGCGCCAGCAGCGCGAAAGGGGTAGGGCACCCGTCCTACGAGCAGTACTTC.

The chain links TRBV29-1 to TRBJ1-1; maybe TRBD1 (6 bases). The CDR3 extends over 13 amino acids. Germline assignment: CDR1 SQVTM and CDR2 ANQGSEA. V was pared by 4 bases and J by 8 bases, with 17 bases between. Written as DNA, the CDR3 is TGCAGCGTTGTCGGGACAAGTAAACGGGAAGCTTTCTTT. This sequence encodes CSVVGTSKREAFF. The variable domain in full, completed from reference TRBV29-1 and TRBJ1-1, reads SAVISQKPSRDICQRGTSLTIQCQVDSQVTMMFWYRQQPGQSLTLIATANQGSEATYESGFVIDKFPISRPNLTFSTLTVSNMSPEDSSIYLCSVVGTSKREAFFGQGTRLTVV.

The rearrangement uses TRBV29-1 and TRBJ1-1, with TRBD1 matching over 8 bases. With V trimmed by 7 bases and J by 1 base, 2 bases remained unmatched. The CDR3 loop spans 12 amino acids. Germline assignment: CDR1 SQVTM and CDR2 ANQGSEA. The CDR3: CSAQGANTEAFF. The CDR3 nucleotides read TGCAGCGCCCAGGGGGCGAACACTGAAGCTTTCTTT.

This rearrangement joins TRBV29-1 to TRBJ1-2; D is undetermined. CDR3 length equals 13 residues. The ends were cut back, 1 base at V and 1 base at J, with 7 bases in the middle. The germline gives CDR1 SQVTM, CDR2 ANQGSEA. The CDR3 spells CSVEAGFNYGYTF. The CDR3 nucleotides are TGCAGCGTTGAAGCAGGATTTAACTATGGCTACACCTTC.

This rearrangement joins TRBV28 to TRBJ2-1; maybe TRBD1 (6 bases). CDR1 is MDHEN and CDR2 is SYDVKM in the germline V gene. The CDR3 sequence is 11 residues long. Trimming took 5 bases from V and 10 from J, leaving 9 bases between them. The CDR3 coding sequence is TGTGCCAGCAGTCGGGACACCGAGCAGTTCTTC. It encodes CASSRDTEQFF.

The chain joins TRBV27 to TRBJ1-6; no definite D call. The V gene's germline CDR1 is MNHEY and CDR2 SMNVEV (reference sequence). The V gene lost 4 bases and the J gene lost 9 bases, with 13 bases spanning the gap. CDR3 length: 14 residues. The CDR3 sequence: CASSSWGTISPLHF. CDR3 coding DNA: TGTGCCAGCAGTTCATGGGGTACGATTTCACCCCTCCACTTT.

The chain joins TRBV7-9 to TRBJ2-3; D gene unclear. CDR3 length: 15 amino acids. From germline, CDR1 is SEHNR and CDR2 FQNEAQ (reference sequence). V lost 5 bases and J lost 0, with 12 bases in between. The CDR3: CASSLPGTSTDTQYF. In DNA, the CDR3 is TGTGCCAGCAGCCTCCCAGGCACTAGCACAGATACGCAGTATTTT.

The rearrangement links TRBV5-1 to TRBJ1-1; TRBD1 agrees at 10 bases. Germline assignment: CDR1 SGHRS and CDR2 YFSETQ. The CDR3 loop spans 15 amino acids. V shed 4 bases, J shed 1 base, and the junction held 4 bases outside the gene matches. In nucleotides, the CDR3 is TGCGCCAGCAGCATTGACAGGGGGCCGAACACTGAAGCTTTCTTT. Translation gives CASSIDRGPNTEAFF.

This chain joins TRBV27 and TRBJ2-7; D not resolved. V was pared by 4 bases and J by 2 bases, with 15 bases between. The CDR3 consists of 15 residues. Germline CDR1 MNHEY, CDR2 SMNVEV (reference sequence). Written as DNA, the CDR3 is TGTGCCAGCAGTTCTATGGACCGCGCGGCCTACGAGCAGTACTTC. Translation gives CASSSMDRAAYEQYF.

V and J are TRBV7-9 and TRBJ2-4, with 9 positions matching TRBD2. The V and J ends lost 5 bases and 8 bases, in that order; junction bases with no gene match: 10. CDR1 is SEHNR, CDR2 FQNEAQ, per germline (reference sequence). CDR3 size: 15 residues. The CDR3 DNA sequence: TGTGCCAGCAGCCCTAGCGGGATAAATGTGGACATTCAGTACTTC. This translates into CASSPSGINVDIQYF.

The chain is built from TRBV7-6 and TRBJ2-1, with 9 bases identical to TRBD2. Per germline, CDR1 SGHVS and CDR2 FNYEAQ. This CDR3 comprises 16 residues. The ends lost 3 bases at V and 1 base at J; junction bases unmatched: 4. Here the CDR3 DNA reads TGTGCCAGCAGCTTTAGCGGGAGCCCGTCCTACAATGAGCAGTTCTTC. This codes for CASSFSGSPSYNEQFF.

CDR3 in DNA: TGCGCCAGCAGGGTGGGCAGGGAGCATTATCAGCCCCAGCATTTT. The encoded protein is CASRVGREHYQPQHF. This sequence joins TRBV10-1 and TRBJ1-5; perhaps TRBD1 as D (5 bases). The germline V gene has CDR1 WNHNN and CDR2 SYGVQD (reference sequence). This CDR3 contains 15 residues. Trimming cost V 6 bases and J 5 bases, with 17 bases left between them.

V and J are TRBV10-2 and TRBJ1-5, with 8 bases identical to TRBD1. The germline gives CDR1 WSHSY, CDR2 SAAADI. The trim removed 4 bases at V and 7 bases at J, leaving 6 bases unmatched. There are 14 residues in the CDR3. The CDR3 is CASSVRQGRQPQHF. DNA for the CDR3: TGCGCCAGCAGTGTCAGACAGGGGCGGCAGCCCCAGCATTTT.

This chain connects TRBV13 to TRBJ2-7, with TRBD2 matching 7 bases. The CDR3 spans 18 residues. With V trimmed by 5 bases and J by 3 bases, 19 bases remained unmatched. Germline CDR1 PRHDT, CDR2 FYEKMQ (reference sequence). In DNA, the CDR3 is TGTGCCAGCAGCGTCGGGGAGGGGAGGAGAGTCCCAAGCTACGAGCAGTACTTC. Amino acid sequence: CASSVGEGRRVPSYEQYF.

The J gene is TRBJ1-2, the V gene TRBV6-1; D not certain. V lost 4 bases, J lost 8 bases, and 8 bases lay in between. The V gene's germline CDR1 is MNHNS and CDR2 SASEGT. The CDR3 covers 11 residues. CDR3 protein: CASSVLGGYTF. Written as DNA, the CDR3 is TGTGCCAGCAGTGTATTAGGGGGCTACACCTTC.

The sample holds a few counts of this clone. The rearrangement joins TRBV7-9 to TRBJ2-7; D remains ambiguous. CDR3 length: 13 residues. The V gene lost 5 bases and the J gene lost 2 bases, with 10 bases spanning the gap. The germline gives CDR1 SEHNR, CDR2 FQNEAQ (reference sequence). CDR3 DNA: TGTGCCAGCAGCGACCTGCAGACCTACGAGCAGTACTTC. As protein: CASSDLQTYEQYF.

The rearrangement joins TRBV6-5 to TRBJ1-5; tentatively, D is TRBD1 (6 bases). The germline V and J ends were trimmed by 7 bases and 3 bases, with 13 bases remaining between them. Germline CDR1 is MNHEY and CDR2 is SVGAGI. The CDR3 extends over 14 amino acids. The CDR3 loop reads CASTQTGSNQPQHF. CDR3 in DNA: TGTGCCAGCACCCAAACAGGGTCCAATCAGCCCCAGCATTTT.